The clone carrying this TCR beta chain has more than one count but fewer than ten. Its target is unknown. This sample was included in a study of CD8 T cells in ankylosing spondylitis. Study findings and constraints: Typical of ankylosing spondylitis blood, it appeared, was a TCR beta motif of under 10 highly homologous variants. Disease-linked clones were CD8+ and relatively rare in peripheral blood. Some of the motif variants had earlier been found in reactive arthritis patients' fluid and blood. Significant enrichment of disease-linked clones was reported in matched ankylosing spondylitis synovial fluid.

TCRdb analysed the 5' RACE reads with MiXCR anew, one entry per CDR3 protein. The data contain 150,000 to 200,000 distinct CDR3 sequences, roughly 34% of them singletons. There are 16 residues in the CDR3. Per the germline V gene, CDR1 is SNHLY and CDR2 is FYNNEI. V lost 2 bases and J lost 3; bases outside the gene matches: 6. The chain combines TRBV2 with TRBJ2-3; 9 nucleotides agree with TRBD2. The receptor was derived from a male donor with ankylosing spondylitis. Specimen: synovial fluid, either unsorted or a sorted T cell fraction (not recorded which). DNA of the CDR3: TGTGCCAGCAGTGAAAGGCTAGCGGGGCCGACAGATACGCAGTATTTT. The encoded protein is CASSERLAGPTDTQYF. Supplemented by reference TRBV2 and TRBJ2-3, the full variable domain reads EPEVTQTPSHQVTQMGQEVILRCVPISNHLYFYWYRQILGQKVEFLVSFYNNEISEKSEIFDDQFSVERPDGSNFTLKIRSTKLEDSAMYFCASSERLAGPTDTQYFGPGTRLTVL.